Below are 5 T cell receptor beta chains sequenced from a single sample in a study of cytomegalovirus exposure and HLA in healthy donors (dated by TCRdb to the late 2010s). The library was produced with the immunoSEQ multiplex PCR assay. In its TCRdb copy, this immuneACCESS table keeps in-frame sequences only and misses some clones. Where compared with another copy, unresolved V genes explain less than half of these, and the others have no known cause. This sample gives approximately 140,000 clones in total; 80% to 90% of them show up just once. The top ten constitute roughly 1.4% of the sample. The source material was PBMCs. These receptors were taken from a woman between 25 and 40 years old in good health and CMV-seronegative.

The gene calls are TRBV14 and TRBJ2-1; perhaps TRBD1 as D (7 bases). The CDR3 loop spans 13 amino acids. Germline values: CDR1 SGHDN, CDR2 FVKESK. Trimming removed 7 bases from V and 14 bases from J, with 21 bases in between. CDR3 protein: CASKRTGGGLEFF. In nucleotides, the CDR3 is TGTGCCAGCAAAAGGACAGGAGGGGGTTTGGAGTTCTTC.

This clone was detected once. CDR3 bases: TGTGCCAGCAGTGATAACAGGGGGACAGCCAAAAACATTCAGTACTTC. This codes for CASSDNRGTAKNIQYF. The V call is TRBV2, the J call TRBJ2-4, with 8 bases aligning to TRBD1. V shed 3 bases, J shed 0 bases, and the junction held 4 bases outside the gene matches. The CDR3 is 16 residues long. CDR1 and CDR2 from the germline V gene are SNHLY and FYNNEI.

This chain links TRBV7-9 with TRBJ2-3; D gene uncertain. Germline lookup yields CDR1 SEHNR and CDR2 FQNEAQ (reference sequence). V was trimmed by 4 bases and J by 5 bases, leaving 10 bases between them. This CDR3 has 13 amino acids. For the CDR3, the DNA is TGTGCCAGCAGCTCTGGAGTCGTAGATACGCAGTATTTT. Residues: CASSSGVVDTQYF. The whole variable domain, remainder taken from reference TRBV7-9 and TRBJ2-3, is DTGVSQNPRHKITKRGQNVTFRCDPISEHNRLYWYRQTLGQGPEFLTYFQNEAQLEKSRLLSDRFSAERPKGSFSTLEIQRTEQGDSAMYLCASSSGVVDTQYFGPGTRLTVL.

The chain has TRBV19 and TRBJ1-5, with D tentatively TRBD1 (5 bases). Trimming removed 7 bases at V and 9 bases at J, with 19 bases between. The length of the CDR3 is 14 residues. Germline V lookup: CDR1 LNHDA, CDR2 SQIVND (reference sequence). The CDR3 nucleotides are TGTGCCAGTAAAAAGACAGTTAAATTTACGCCCCAGCATTTT. Translating gives CASKKTVKFTPQHF.

The chain couples TRBV7-6 to TRBJ2-1; a possible D gene is TRBD2 (5 bases). The V gene's germline CDR1 is SGHVS and CDR2 FNYEAQ. V was shortened by 3 bases and J by 8 bases, with 11 bases between the two germline ends. The CDR3 is made up of 13 amino acids. CDR3 nucleotide sequence: TGTGCCAGCAGCTTTTACCGGGGTGATGAGCAGTTCTTC. Its protein is CASSFYRGDEQFF.